These 25 T cell receptor beta chains came from one sample sequenced in a study of blood T cell repertoires in COVID-19 (dated by TCRdb to between 2020 and 2021). The library relied on the immunoSEQ multiplex PCR assay. TCRdb limited this immuneACCESS table to in-frame rearrangements with V and J called. A share of clones is missing; checked studies link under half to unresolved V genes, and the rest is unexplained. The sample records under 150,000 clones, 70% to 85% of which are singletons. 8.8% of the sample is taken by the ten largest. Sequencing was done on a sample of peripheral blood. These receptors originate from a woman aged 80 or older in a cohort sampled during active or convalescent COVID-19.

The chain uses TRBV7-2 and TRBJ1-1; perhaps TRBD1 as D (5 bases). Germline assignment: CDR1 SGHTA and CDR2 FQGNSA. The V end was cut by 5 bases, the J end by 7 bases, with 11 bases between. The CDR3 sequence is 12 residues long. This CDR3 reads CASSAMGGEAFF. Written as DNA, the CDR3 is TGTGCCAGCAGCGCCATGGGGGGTGAAGCTTTCTTT.

CDR3 DNA sequence: TGCGCCAGCAGCCACACGACAGGGGGTCTTGGCTACACCTTC. It encodes CASSHTTGGLGYTF. The chain links TRBV4-3 to TRBJ1-2; 9 bases are a match to TRBD1. The CDR3 spans 14 residues. After removal of 3 bases from V and 7 bases from J, the junction contained 6 bases not matched to a gene. Germline CDR1 LGHNA, CDR2 YSLEER.

The genes are TRBV14 and TRBJ1-1, with D possibly being TRBD1 (6 bases). V was shortened by 2 bases and J by 10 bases, with 14 bases between the two germline ends. This CDR3 has 13 amino acids. Looked up from germline, CDR1 is SGHDN and CDR2 is FVKESK. The CDR3 bases are TGTGCCAGCAGCCAACTCAGGGGCGTCGGAGCTTTCTTT. Translated: CASSQLRGVGAFF. Supplemented by reference TRBV14 and TRBJ1-1, the full variable domain reads EAGVTQFPSHSVIEKGQTVTLRCDPISGHDNLYWYRRVMGKEIKFLLHFVKESKQDESGMPNNRFLAERTGGTYSTLKVQPAELEDSGVYFCASSQLRGVGAFFGQGTRLTVV.

V and J are TRBV3-1 (or the pseudogene TRBV3-2) and TRBJ2-1; D is possibly TRBD1 (5 bases). The CDR3 has 12 residues. The germline CDR1 and CDR2 sequences are LGHDT and YNNKEL (reference sequence). V gave up 5 bases and J gave up 8 bases, with 10 bases separating them. CDR3 loop: CASSFQGDEQFF. DNA for the CDR3: TGTGCCAGCAGCTTCCAAGGGGATGAGCAGTTCTTC.

This clone was observed a handful of times. The rearrangement uses TRBV3-1 (or the pseudogene TRBV3-2) and TRBJ2-1; D gene ambiguous. This CDR3 is 17 amino acids long. V lost 0 bases and J lost 0, with 12 bases in between. Germline V lookup: CDR1 LGHDT, CDR2 YNNKEL (reference sequence). This chain's CDR3 is CASSQDEPVSSYNEQFF. The CDR3 region has the DNA TGTGCCAGCAGCCAAGATGAACCTGTCAGCTCCTACAATGAGCAGTTCTTC.

This clone was seen only a few times. This sequence joins TRBV3-1 (or the pseudogene TRBV3-2) and TRBJ1-2; D not certain. Per the germline V gene, CDR1 is LGHDT and CDR2 is YNNKEL (reference sequence). The length of the CDR3 is 14 residues. Trimming cost V 3 bases and J 6 bases, with 14 bases left between them. DNA for the CDR3: TGTGCCAGCAGCCAGACATCTGGGTTAAATGGCTACACCTTC. Its protein is CASSQTSGLNGYTF.

The chain recombines TRBV27 with TRBJ2-7, with a tentative D call TRBD1 (6 bases). This CDR3 contains 13 residues. Trimming removed 0 bases from V and 6 bases from J, with 9 bases in between. CDR1 MNHEY and CDR2 SMNVEV come from the germline V gene (reference sequence). CDR3: CASSLSQGREQYV. The CDR3 nucleotides are TGTGCCAGCAGTTTATCGCAGGGGCGCGAGCAGTACGTC.

This clone was detected a few times. This chain uses TRBV6-2 or TRBV6-3 with TRBJ1-2; D perhaps matches TRBD1 (6 bases). With 5 bases removed from V and 7 bases from J, the gap between germline ends came to 14 bases. The CDR3 has 13 residues. Germline CDR1 and CDR2: MNHEY and SVGEGT. CDR3 bases: TGTGCCAGCAGTCCACGACAGGATACTGGCTACACCTTC. This codes for CASSPRQDTGYTF.

The V and J genes are TRBV12-3 or TRBV12-4 and TRBJ1-2; D call uncertain. The germline V and J ends were trimmed by 6 bases and 6 bases, with 14 bases remaining between them. The CDR3 is 13 amino acids. The CDR3 loop reads CASSYGPGNGYTF. The CDR3 nucleotides are TGTGCCAGCAGCTATGGCCCGGGAAATGGCTACACCTTC.

This sequence joins TRBV14 and TRBJ2-7; 10 bases align to TRBD2. J gave up 9 bases and V 1 base, and 0 bases lay outside the gene matches. This CDR3 region has 12 residues. The germline CDR1 and CDR2 sequences are SGHDN and FVKESK. The CDR3 loop is CASSQGLAGQYF. The CDR3 bases are TGTGCCAGCAGCCAAGGACTAGCGGGGCAGTACTTC. The full variable domain, rest sourced from reference TRBV14 and TRBJ2-7, is EAGVTQFPSHSVIEKGQTVTLRCDPISGHDNLYWYRRVMGKEIKFLLHFVKESKQDESGMPNNRFLAERTGGTYSTLKVQPAELEDSGVYFCASSQGLAGQYFGPGTRLTVT.

This sequence joins TRBV7-4 and TRBJ2-2; 10 positions agree with TRBD2. Unmatched junction bases numbered 14, after V lost 2 bases and J lost 2 bases. Germline V CDR1 and CDR2: SGHVT, SQSDAQ. This CDR3 comprises 20 residues. The CDR3 loop is CASSLFPGLAGAPNTGELFF. CDR3 nucleotide sequence: TGTGCCAGCAGCTTATTCCCTGGTCTAGCGGGGGCTCCTAACACCGGGGAGCTGTTTTTT.

The chain is built from TRBV14 and TRBJ2-7; weak D call: TRBD2 (5 bases). Looked up from germline, CDR1 is SGHDN and CDR2 is FVKESK. V lost 4 bases to trimming and J lost 5 bases, with 12 bases between them. This CDR3 is built from 13 residues. The CDR3 here is CASSRGIWDEQYF. As DNA, the CDR3 is TGTGCCAGCAGCCGAGGGATTTGGGACGAGCAGTACTTC.

CDR3 DNA: TGTGCCAGCTCACCCCTGCAGGAAGGGGGTACGCTGTTTTTT. Its translation is CASSPLQEGGTLFF. This chain links TRBV18 with TRBJ2-2; D is possibly TRBD1 (6 bases). Between the trimmed V and J ends, which lost 3 bases and 13 bases, there was a span of 18 bases. In germline, CDR1 is KGHSH, CDR2 LQKENI. The CDR3 contains 14 residues.

The chain combines TRBV7-9 with TRBJ2-7; tentatively, D is TRBD1 (6 bases). The germline CDR1 and CDR2 sequences are SEHNR and FQNEAQ (reference sequence). V lost 4 bases and J 6 bases, leaving 16 bases between the germline ends. The CDR3 spans 14 residues. The DNA of the CDR3 is TGTGCCAGCAGCTATCGCTCCGGGACAACCGAGCAGTACTTC. Encoded protein: CASSYRSGTTEQYF. Complete variable domain (other parts from reference TRBV7-9 and TRBJ2-7): DTGVSQNPRHKITKRGQNVTFRCDPISEHNRLYWYRQTLGQGPEFLTYFQNEAQLEKSRLLSDRFSAERPKGSFSTLEIQRTEQGDSAMYLCASSYRSGTTEQYFGPGTRLTVT.

V and J are TRBV21-1 and TRBJ2-7; the DNA was not compared with TRBD1, the D call given in the table. TRBV21-1 counts as a pseudogene. This CDR3 is built from 18 residues. The CDR3 coding sequence is TGTGCCAGCAGCAATACTAAACCTCAGGGATTTAGGTCCTACGAGCAGTACGTC. The encoded protein is CASSNTKPQGFRSYEQYV.

The chain joins TRBV11-3 to TRBJ1-1, with D possibly matching TRBD1 (5 bases). Per the germline V gene, CDR1 is SGHNT and CDR2 is YENEEA. The CDR3 has 14 residues. V was cut by 3 bases and J by 5 bases, with 13 bases left in between. The DNA of the CDR3 is TGTGCCAGCAGCTTGGGAAGGGGCTCGACTGAAGCTTTCTTT. Amino acids: CASSLGRGSTEAFF. The full variable domain, rest sourced from reference TRBV11-3 and TRBJ1-1, is EAGVVQSPRYKIIEKKQPVAFWCNPISGHNTLYWYLQNLGQGPELLIRYENEEAVDDSQLPKDRFSAERLKGVDSTLKIQPAELGDSAVYLCASSLGRGSTEAFFGQGTRLTVV.

In DNA form, the CDR3 reads TGCGCCAGCAGCCAATATGGGGGTGGATTGGCAGGGGGCGAAAAACTGTTTTTT. As protein: CASSQYGGGLAGGEKLFF. The chain links TRBV4-1 to TRBJ1-4, with 8 bases that match TRBD1. CDR1 is MGHRA and CDR2 is YSYEKL in the germline V gene. The ends lost 2 bases at V and 8 bases at J; junction bases unmatched: 16. CDR3 length: 18 residues.

The rearrangement joins TRBV19 to TRBJ2-2, with D maybe TRBD2 (7 bases). This CDR3 comprises 14 residues. Germline V gene lookup returns CDR1 LNHDA and CDR2 SQIVND (reference sequence). V lost 8 bases to trimming and J lost 4 bases, with 14 bases between them. The CDR3 sequence: CASCVGGGTGELFF. The CDR3, as DNA: TGTGCCAGTTGCGTAGGGGGGGGCACCGGGGAGCTGTTTTTT.

This sequence joins TRBV7-9 and TRBJ2-3; maybe TRBD2 (5 bases). With 7 bases removed from V and 4 bases from J, the gap between germline ends came to 12 bases. The CDR3 runs to 13 residues. The germline V gene encodes CDR1 SEHNR and CDR2 FQNEAQ (reference sequence). The CDR3 is CASTSQLADTQYF. As DNA, the CDR3 is TGTGCCAGCACCTCCCAACTAGCAGATACGCAGTATTTT.

This chain uses TRBV7-8 with TRBJ1-1, with D possibly matching TRBD1 (5 bases). Germline values: CDR1 SGHVS, CDR2 FQNEAQ. V dropped 3 bases and J dropped 4 bases, with 12 bases sitting between them. The CDR3 consists of 14 residues. CDR3 nucleotides: TGTGCCAGCAGCTTCCCAGGGATGAGCACTGAAGCTTTCTTT. This encodes CASSFPGMSTEAFF.

This sequence joins TRBV9 and TRBJ2-7, with a tentative D call TRBD1 (6 bases). The ends were cut back, 2 bases at V and 0 bases at J, with 21 bases in the middle. Germline CDR1 and CDR2: SGDLS and YYNGEE. The CDR3 is 18 residues long. The CDR3 spells CASSVLGKPGHSSYEQYV. The CDR3, as DNA: TGTGCCAGCAGCGTTTTAGGAAAACCGGGACACAGCTCCTACGAGCAGTACGTC.

The chain carries TRBV10-3 and TRBJ2-7; a possible D gene is TRBD1 (6 bases). CDR1 and CDR2 from the germline V gene are ENHRY and SYGVKD. The CDR3 contains 11 residues. V was shortened by 2 bases and J by 7 bases, with 6 bases between the two germline ends. This chain's CDR3 is CAISEQGEQYV. The CDR3 coding sequence is TGTGCCATCAGTGAGCAGGGGGAGCAGTACGTC.

The chain links TRBV27 to TRBJ1-2; 8 bases fit TRBD1. Germline CDR1 reads MNHEY; CDR2 reads SMNVEV (reference sequence). This CDR3 has 16 residues. With 5 bases clipped from V and 4 bases from J, the junction kept 12 bases outside the gene matches. Here the CDR3 DNA reads TGTGCCAGCAGTCCAAAATGGACAGGGTCGATCTATGGCTACACCTTC. Amino acid sequence: CASSPKWTGSIYGYTF.

The chain recombines TRBV14 with TRBJ2-1; D might be TRBD1 (6 bases). This CDR3 contains 15 residues. The V gene lost 0 bases and the J gene lost 7 bases, with 13 bases spanning the gap. Germline loops: CDR1 SGHDN, CDR2 FVKESK. CDR3 sequence: CASSQDRGMWNEQFF. The CDR3 region has the DNA TGTGCCAGCAGCCAAGACAGGGGAATGTGGAATGAGCAGTTCTTC.

The chain uses TRBV7-2 and TRBJ2-6; possible D gene TRBD1, 6 bases. Germline CDR1 SGHTA, CDR2 FQGNSA. Between the trimmed V and J ends, which lost 0 bases and 0 bases, there was a span of 12 bases. This CDR3 spans 18 amino acids. The CDR3 nucleotides are TGTGCCAGCAGCTTAGCGTGGGGGCGCCGCTCTGGGGCCAACGTCCTGACTTTC. Translating gives CASSLAWGRRSGANVLTF. The full variable domain, its missing parts supplied by reference TRBV7-2 and TRBJ2-6, is GAGVSQSPSNKVTEKGKDVELRCDPISGHTALYWYRQSLGQGLEFLIYFQGNSAPDKSGLPSDRFSAERTGGSVSTLTIQRTQQEDSAVYLCASSLAWGRRSGANVLTFGAGSRLTVL.